Listed below are T cell receptor beta chains from one sample, sequenced in a study of shared clonotypes between healthy human individuals. Using immunoSEQ multiplex PCR, the repertoire was profiled, and TCRdb retains in-frame clones only, with some absent. This repertoire shows hundreds of thousands of clones, approximately 96% found once; its top ten account for about 0.11%. Sequencing was performed on naive CD8+ T cells sorted from blood. Every receptor here comes from a woman aged 25 to 39 in good health. Each CDR3 is given with its conserved first and last residue. D genes are given only for firm matches. Clone size is not always given. Where it is, it says once, few, many or a class for expanded clones.

V	J	size	D	DNA	CDR3
TRBV13	TRBJ2-3	.	.	TGTGCCAGCAGCTTAGTTGGACCGAACACAGATACGCAGTATTTT	CASSLVGPNTDTQYF
TRBV6-5	TRBJ2-1	.	TRBD2	TGTGCCAGCAGTAGGACTAGTTACAATGAGCAGTTCTTC	CASSRTSYNEQFF
TRBV13	TRBJ1-6	.	.	TGTGCCAGCAGCCCACTCTCGGGGAACTCACCCCTCCACTTT	CASSPLSGNSPLHF
TRBV11-2	TRBJ2-3	.	.	TGTGCCAGCAGCTTAGTCCCTAGATGGGGCCCAGATACGCAGTATTTT	CASSLVPRWGPDTQYF
TRBV2	TRBJ2-7	.	.	TGTGCCAGCATTGACCGCTACGAGCAGTACTTC	CASIDRYEQYF
TRBV4-1	TRBJ2-7	.	.	TGCGCCAGCAGCCCCACAGGGCATTTCTACGAGCAGTACTTC	CASSPTGHFYEQYF
TRBV28	TRBJ2-3	.	.	TGTGCCAGCAGTTTATTGGCTAGCGAAGATACGCAGTATTTT	CASSLLASEDTQYF
TRBV27	TRBJ2-7	once	.	TGTGCCAGCAGTCTTATAAGCTCCTACGAGCAGTACTTC	CASSLISSYEQYF
TRBV27	TRBJ2-7	.	.	TGTGCCAGCAGTTGGGGCATTTCCTACGAGCAGTACTTC	CASSWGISYEQYF
TRBV6-1	TRBJ2-7	.	TRBD2	TGTGCCAGCAGCAAAGGGGCGGGAGGGTTAGGCGAGCAGTACTTC	CASSKGAGGLGEQYF
TRBV6-4	TRBJ2-7	.	.	TGTGCCATCGAACTAGTATCCGTCTCCTACGAGCAGTACTTC	CAIELVSVSYEQYF
TRBV28	TRBJ1-1	.	.	TGTGCCAGCAGTTTGGGGAGGGTGAACACTGAAGCTTTCTTT	CASSLGRVNTEAFF
TRBV14	TRBJ2-7	.	.	TGTGCCAGCAGCCAAGGGAGGACAGCAGCCTACGAGCAGTACTTC	CASSQGRTAAYEQYF
TRBV15	TRBJ2-7	.	.	TGTGCCACCAGCTCGCGGGAAGACTACGAGCAGTACTTC	CATSSREDYEQYF
TRBV28	TRBJ2-7	once	.	TGTGCCAGCAGCTCTGGGAAAGGGCCCCACTCCTACGAGCAGTACTTC	CASSSGKGPHSYEQYF
TRBV9	TRBJ2-3	.	.	TGTGCCAGCAGCCCGAGCGGTGCTAGCACAGATACGCAGTATTTT	CASSPSGASTDTQYF
TRBV2	TRBJ2-3	.	.	TGTGCCAGCAGCCCCGAGGTCGAGGGGACAGATACGCAGTATTTT	CASSPEVEGTDTQYF
TRBV4-1	TRBJ2-2	.	.	TGCGCCAGCAGCTCAGGGTCTACCCCGAACACCGGGGAGCTGTTTTTT	CASSSGSTPNTGELFF
TRBV7-8	TRBJ2-1	.	TRBD2	TGTGCCAGCAGCCAGCGGGAGGGCCAGTTCTTC	CASSQREGQFF
TRBV5-6	TRBJ2-7	once	TRBD2	TGTGCCAGCAGTTTAGCGGGACTTGGATACGAGCAGTACTTC	CASSLAGLGYEQYF
TRBV13	TRBJ2-1	.	TRBD1	TGTGCCAGCAGCCTAGACAGGGACAATGAGCAGTTCTTC	CASSLDRDNEQFF
TRBV27	TRBJ1-2	.	.	TGTGCCAGCAGTAGTGGGTATGGCTACACCTTC	CASSSGYGYTF